One T cell receptor beta chain is described in this entry. Its antigen is unidentified. This sample is part of a study of T cell clusters in autoimmune cytopenias. Overall study findings and caveats: The cluster-lack signature was not seen for secondary cytopenia versus chronic lymphocytic leukemia.

One tube held mixed TRB-A and TRB-B primer pools for touch-down PCR. TCRdb reprocessed the multiplex PCR reads, with one entry per CDR3 protein and no DNA. This sample lists fewer than 5,500 distinct CDR3 sequences; its ten largest clones have around 18%. TRB was amplified from roughly 250 ng of peripheral blood genomic DNA per sample. Germline V gives CDR1 LGHNA, CDR2 YNFKEQ. The CDR3 spans 16 residues. The sample was also linked to a second study, of T cell repertoires in aging, cancer and after chemotherapy.

This clonotype originated in a human donor in good health. The rearrangement joins TRBV4-2 to TRBJ1-5. Sequenced sample: peripheral blood. The chain's CDR3 is CASSPRQGNSNQPQHF.